The 27 T cell receptor beta chains below all came from one sample that was sequenced in a study of shared clonotypes between healthy human individuals. The repertoire was sequenced with immunoSEQ multiplex PCR; TCRdb's copy has only in-frame clones and lacks some. The data show more than 1,200,000 clones, approximately 98.5% seen once. Sequenced sample: naive CD4+ T cells sorted from blood. Described subset: CD45RA+ positively selected. All receptors derive from a man aged 25 to 45 in good health.

This clone has just one count. This sequence joins TRBV15 and TRBJ2-3; 11 positions agree with TRBD2. Trimming cost V 3 bases and J 0 bases; bases outside gene matches: 5. This CDR3 is built from 17 residues. Germline CDR1 reads LNHNV; CDR2 reads YYDKDF (reference sequence). Here the CDR3 reads CATSSGRTSGSTDTQYF. CDR3 nucleotide sequence: TGTGCCACCAGCAGCGGGCGGACTAGCGGGAGCACAGATACGCAGTATTTT.

The chain recombines TRBV4-1 with TRBJ1-2; no definite D call. V lost 2 bases and J lost 4, with 14 bases in between. The V gene's germline CDR1 is MGHRA and CDR2 YSYEKL. This CDR3 is built from 15 residues. CDR3 region: CASSQLGARAYGYTF. CDR3 DNA sequence: TGCGCCAGCAGCCAACTAGGAGCGAGAGCCTATGGCTACACCTTC.

The chain carries TRBV5-5 and TRBJ2-5; a possible D gene is TRBD2 (6 bases). Germline V gene data show CDR1 as SGHKS and CDR2 as YYEKEE (reference sequence). V was trimmed by 4 bases and J by 7 bases, leaving 17 bases between them. This CDR3 comprises 14 residues. CDR3 region: CASSLEGSPGTQYF. The CDR3 nucleotides are TGTGCCAGCAGCCTGGAGGGGTCCCCGGGGACCCAGTACTTC.

The genes are TRBV7-6 and TRBJ2-5, with 7 bases matching TRBD2. With 3 bases clipped from V and 1 base from J, the junction kept 5 bases outside the gene matches. The CDR3 has 15 amino acids. Germline V lookup: CDR1 SGHVS, CDR2 FNYEAQ. CDR3 region: CASSLIAGTQETQYF. Here the CDR3 DNA reads TGTGCCAGCAGCTTGATAGCGGGCACCCAAGAGACCCAGTACTTC.

In this sample, this clone turned up once. This chain connects TRBV2 to TRBJ1-2; D is undetermined. Germline lookup yields CDR1 SNHLY and CDR2 FYNNEI. The CDR3 is 11 residues long. Trimming cost V 6 bases and J 2 bases, with 4 bases left between them. CDR3 sequence: CASSSNYGYTF. DNA for the CDR3: TGTGCCAGCAGCAGCAACTATGGCTACACCTTC.

This chain links TRBV25-1 with TRBJ1-2, with D possibly being TRBD1 (6 bases). V shed 3 bases and J shed 4 bases, with 12 bases lying between them. The CDR3 sequence is 14 residues long. CDR1 is MGHDK, CDR2 SYGVNS, per germline. The CDR3 protein is CASSDITGIYGYTF. For the CDR3, the DNA is TGTGCCAGCAGTGACATTACAGGGATCTATGGCTACACCTTC.

This clone was seen once. The chain carries TRBV18 and TRBJ2-1, with D possibly being TRBD1 (6 bases). Trimming pared 3 bases from V and 4 bases from J, leaving 10 bases between. Germline V gene sequence: CDR1 KGHSH, CDR2 LQKENI. CDR3 length: 14 residues. Written as DNA, the CDR3 is TGTGCCAGCTCACCCCAGGGGAAGTACAATGAGCAGTTCTTC. This sequence encodes CASSPQGKYNEQFF.

The genes are TRBV2 and TRBJ2-7; no clear D gene. The CDR3 runs 15 residues. Germline V gives CDR1 SNHLY, CDR2 FYNNEI. V shed 2 bases and J shed 4 bases, with 15 bases lying between them. CDR3 sequence: CASSESGSLVYEQYF. The CDR3 DNA sequence: TGTGCCAGCAGTGAATCAGGTAGCCTAGTATACGAGCAGTACTTC.

Only one count was recorded for this clone. The V call is TRBV7-3, the J call TRBJ1-1; D call uncertain. Per germline, CDR1 SGHTA and CDR2 FQGTGA. CDR3 length: 13 residues. V was trimmed by 6 bases and J by 3 bases, leaving 11 bases between them. CDR3 in amino acids: CASSSQVDTEAFF. CDR3 bases: TGTGCCAGCAGTTCCCAGGTCGACACTGAAGCTTTCTTT.

As to this clone: Other DNA sequences in this specimen translate into the identical CDR3. This chain connects TRBV5-5 to TRBJ1-1; tentatively, D is TRBD1 (5 bases). V lost 0 bases to trimming and J lost 4 bases, with 7 bases between them. CDR1 SGHKS and CDR2 YYEKEE come from the germline V gene (reference sequence). The CDR3 runs 13 residues. The CDR3 loop reads CASSLEGRTEAFF. CDR3 sequence (DNA): TGTGCCAGCAGCTTGGAGGGGCGCACTGAAGCTTTCTTT.

This rearrangement joins TRBV5-1 to TRBJ1-3; D is undetermined. With 1 base removed from V and 4 bases from J, the gap between germline ends came to 15 bases. Germline CDR1 and CDR2: SGHRS and YFSETQ. This CDR3 is built from 16 residues. CDR3 sequence (DNA): TGCGCCAGCAGCTTGATGACGAAGGCTGTCGGAAACACCATATATTTT. As protein: CASSLMTKAVGNTIYF.

V usage is TRBV29-1 and J usage is TRBJ2-1, with a tentative D call TRBD1 (6 bases). Trimming stripped 6 bases from V and 12 bases from J, with 15 bases between. From germline, CDR1 is SQVTM and CDR2 ANQGSEA. This CDR3 region has 11 residues. The CDR3 sequence is CSVGDTRGQFF. The CDR3 region has the DNA TGCAGCGTCGGGGACACGCGAGGGCAGTTCTTC.

This clone appeared once. The V call is TRBV6-6, the J call TRBJ1-1; TRBD1 matches at 7 bases. Germline assignment: CDR1 MNHNY and CDR2 SVGAGI (reference sequence). V trimming: 6 bases; J trimming: 1 base; junction bases outside the gene matches: 5. The CDR3 is 14 amino acids. The CDR3 bases are TGTGCCAGCAGCAGGGACAGCGGGAACACTGAAGCTTTCTTT. It is translated as CASSRDSGNTEAFF.

The chain carries TRBV2 and TRBJ1-5; TRBD1 matches 8 bases. Germline values: CDR1 SNHLY, CDR2 FYNNEI. V gave up 7 bases and J gave up 1 base; unmatched junction bases: 6. The CDR3 contains 15 residues. The CDR3 spells CASKRQGASNQPQHF. CDR3 coding DNA: TGTGCCAGCAAGAGGCAGGGGGCAAGCAATCAGCCCCAGCATTTT.

V and J are TRBV28 and TRBJ2-7; 10 bases fit TRBD2. This CDR3 region has 17 residues. The trim removed 7 bases at V and 5 bases at J, leaving 17 bases unmatched. CDR1 is MDHEN, CDR2 SYDVKM, per germline. The CDR3 region is CASTKSRASGSHHEQYF. The CDR3 coding sequence is TGTGCCAGCACCAAAAGTCGGGCTAGCGGGAGTCATCACGAGCAGTACTTC.

CDR3 region: CASSVKDTLRGTGELFF. In nucleotides, the CDR3 is TGTGCCAGCAGCGTAAAGGACACCCTTAGGGGCACCGGGGAGCTGTTTTTT. The chain is built from TRBV9 and TRBJ2-2; the D gene is possibly TRBD1 (5 bases). The CDR3 is made up of 17 amino acids. Germline values: CDR1 SGDLS, CDR2 YYNGEE. With 1 base removed from V and 4 bases from J, the gap between germline ends came to 17 bases. The full variable domain, in which reference TRBV9 and TRBJ2-2 provide the parts outside the CDR3, is DSGVTQTPKHLITATGQRVTLRCSPRSGDLSVYWYQQSLDQGLQFLIQYYNGEERAKGNILERFSAQQFPDLHSELNLSSLELGDSALYFCASSVKDTLRGTGELFFGEGSRLTVL.

V and J are TRBV7-8 and TRBJ2-5; no reliable D call. This CDR3 contains 14 residues. Per germline, CDR1 SGHVS and CDR2 FQNEAQ. Trimming left V 5 bases short and J 3 bases short, with 13 bases between. DNA of the CDR3: TGTGCCAGCAGCCATAACCTAGGAAAAGAGACCCAGTACTTC. Translation: CASSHNLGKETQYF. Based on the CDR3 plus reference TRBV7-8 and TRBJ2-5, the full variable domain is GAGVSQSPRYKVAKRGQDVALRCDPISGHVSLFWYQQALGQGPEFLTYFQNEAQLDKSGLPSDRFFAERPEGSVSTLKIQRTQQEDSAVYLCASSHNLGKETQYFGPGTRLLVL.

The J gene is TRBJ1-5, the V gene TRBV27, with D unresolved. The germline gives CDR1 MNHEY, CDR2 SMNVEV (reference sequence). V dropped 7 bases and J dropped 0 bases, with 13 bases sitting between them. This CDR3 comprises 15 residues. The CDR3 coding sequence is TGTGCCAGCAAGCTAGAGGTTTCTAGCAATCAGCCCCAGCATTTT. This encodes CASKLEVSSNQPQHF.

The chain employs TRBV2 and TRBJ2-6; D gene unclear. Trimming removed 5 bases from V and 0 bases from J, with 8 bases in between. The germline gives CDR1 SNHLY, CDR2 FYNNEI. The CDR3 sequence is 15 residues long. CDR3 DNA: TGTGCCAGCAGTTTACGTTCCTCTGGGGCCAACGTCCTGACTTTC. Translated, it gives CASSLRSSGANVLTF.

The genes are TRBV28 and TRBJ1-5; D gene uncertain. The CDR3 contains 17 residues. Germline CDR1 MDHEN, CDR2 SYDVKM. The V end lost 5 bases, the J end lost 1 base, and 18 bases lay between the germline ends. In DNA form, the CDR3 reads TGTGCCAGCAGTCCCCGAGGCGGCCTTGGCAGCAATCAGCCCCAGCATTTT. The encoded protein is CASSPRGGLGSNQPQHF.

This chain links TRBV27 with TRBJ2-5, with D hard to call. Deletions cut 4 bases from V and 1 base from J, with 10 bases between. Per germline, CDR1 MNHEY and CDR2 SMNVEV (reference sequence). There are 14 residues in the CDR3. The CDR3 sequence: CASSSGRRQETQYF. In DNA, the CDR3 is TGTGCCAGCAGTTCCGGACGCCGCCAAGAGACCCAGTACTTC.

This sequence joins TRBV30 and TRBJ1-1; no firm D call. The length of the CDR3 is 11 residues. Germline loops: CDR1 GTSNPN, CDR2 SVGIG (reference sequence). Trimming stripped 1 base from V and 11 bases from J, with 11 bases between. The DNA for the CDR3 is TGTGCCTGGAGTGAAGGTCCTCGTGCTTTCTTT. It encodes CAWSEGPRAFF.

About this clone itself: It is unclear where the CDR3 begins or ends on the DNA, so no DNA is shown, and the CDR3 is as TCRdb lists it. This chain joins TRBV19 and TRBJ1-2. Inclusive of both ends, the CDR3 amounts to 17 amino acids. The germline V gene encodes CDR1 LNHDA and CDR2 SQIVND (reference sequence). CDR3 amino acids: CASARATPSVGTRGYTF.

This clone has only one observation. The chain joins TRBV7-2 to TRBJ1-5; D gene uncertain. The germline V gene has CDR1 SGHTA and CDR2 FQGNSA. This CDR3 has 15 amino acids. V lost 1 base and J 0 bases, leaving 7 bases between the germline ends. In nucleotides, the CDR3 is TGTGCCAGCAGCTTAGAGCGGTTTAGCAATCAGCCCCAGCATTTT. Translation: CASSLERFSNQPQHF. Full variable domain (missing parts from reference TRBV7-2 and TRBJ1-5): GAGVSQSPSNKVTEKGKDVELRCDPISGHTALYWYRQSLGQGLEFLIYFQGNSAPDKSGLPSDRFSAERTGGSVSTLTIQRTQQEDSAVYLCASSLERFSNQPQHFGDGTRLSIL.

This chain uses TRBV5-1 with TRBJ2-7; D may be TRBD1 or TRBD2 (5 bases each). With 0 bases removed from V and 3 bases from J, the gap between germline ends came to 22 bases. In germline, CDR1 is SGHRS, CDR2 YFSETQ. CDR3 length: 18 amino acids. CDR3 DNA sequence: TGCGCCAGCAGCTTGGTCGGGACCCCAATGTCTTTCCGCTACGAGCAGTACTTC. Translating gives CASSLVGTPMSFRYEQYF.

The chain recombines TRBV28 with TRBJ1-2; the D is unclear. Germline values: CDR1 MDHEN, CDR2 SYDVKM. V was shortened by 6 bases and J by 8 bases, with 16 bases between the two germline ends. CDR3 length: 13 amino acids. The chain's CDR3 is CASSLAGKVGYTF. CDR3 in DNA: TGTGCCAGCAGCTTGGCCGGGAAAGTAGGCTACACCTTC.

The V and J genes are TRBV18 and TRBJ2-1; D unclear. The germline V and J ends were trimmed by 1 base and 10 bases, with 14 bases remaining between them. Germline lookup yields CDR1 KGHSH and CDR2 LQKENI. The CDR3 has 14 amino acids. Here the CDR3 DNA reads TGTGCCAGCTCACCACTCAACGACCCCTTGGAGCAGTTCTTC. This sequence encodes CASSPLNDPLEQFF.